The T cell receptor beta chain under discussion was sequenced for a study of CD8 T cells in ankylosing spondylitis. Study conclusions and caveats: Seemingly distinctive of ankylosing spondylitis blood was a TCR beta motif formed by eight highly homologous variants. Clones linked to disease were reported to show significant enrichment in matched ankylosing spondylitis synovial fluid. Disease-linked clones, CD8+, were relatively rare in peripheral blood.

V dropped 5 bases and J dropped 13 bases, with 15 bases sitting between them. Germline V lookup: CDR1 SEHNR, CDR2 FQNEAQ (reference sequence). CDR3 length: 12 residues. The table lists this clonotype with a count of one. Its target is not known. A much larger clone is a single base away; this may be a read error. With molecular barcodes, quantitative 5'-RACE was used to make the TCR beta libraries. TCRdb ran MiXCR on the 5' RACE reads and lists one entry per CDR3 protein. The repertoire holds under 150,000 distinct CDR3 sequences, with about 10% as singletons. Source material: blood, either unsorted or a sorted T cell fraction (not recorded which). The chain links TRBV7-9 to TRBJ2-1; D is uncertain. This clonotype was sampled from a female donor with ankylosing spondylitis or in good health (not recorded which). The CDR3 DNA reads TGTGCCAGCAGCGTCGGGTCAGGTCTACAGTTCTTC. Protein: CASSVGSGLQFF. The full variable domain, rest sourced from reference TRBV7-9 and TRBJ2-1, is DTGVSQNPRHKITKRGQNVTFRCDPISEHNRLYWYRQTLGQGPEFLTYFQNEAQLEKSRLLSDRFSAERPKGSFSTLEIQRTEQGDSAMYLCASSVGSGLQFFGPGTRLTVL.